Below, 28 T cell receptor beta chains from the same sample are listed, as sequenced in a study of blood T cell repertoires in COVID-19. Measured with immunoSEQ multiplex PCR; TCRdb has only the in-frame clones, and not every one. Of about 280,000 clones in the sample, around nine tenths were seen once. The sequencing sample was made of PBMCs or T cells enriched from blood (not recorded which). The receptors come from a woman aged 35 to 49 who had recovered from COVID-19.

This CDR3 reads CASSATVTANTGELFF. The CDR3 bases are TGTGCCAGCTCAGCGACAGTAACCGCGAACACCGGGGAGCTGTTTTTT. The chain has TRBV18 and TRBJ2-2, with D tentatively TRBD1 (5 bases). CDR1 and CDR2 (germline): KGHSH, LQKENI. This CDR3 region has 16 residues. V was trimmed by 5 bases and J by 0 bases, leaving 13 bases between them.

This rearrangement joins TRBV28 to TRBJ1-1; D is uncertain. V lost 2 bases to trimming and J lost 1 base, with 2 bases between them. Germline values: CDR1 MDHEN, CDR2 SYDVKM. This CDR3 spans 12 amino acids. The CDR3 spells CASSLRNTEAFF. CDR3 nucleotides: TGTGCCAGCAGTTTACGGAACACTGAAGCTTTCTTT.

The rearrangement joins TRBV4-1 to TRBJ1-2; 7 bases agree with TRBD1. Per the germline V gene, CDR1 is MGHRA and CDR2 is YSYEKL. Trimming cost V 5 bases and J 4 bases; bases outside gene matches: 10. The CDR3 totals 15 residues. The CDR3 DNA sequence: TGCGCCAGCAGCACGGGGACAGCCAAGACCTATGGCTACACCTTC. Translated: CASSTGTAKTYGYTF.

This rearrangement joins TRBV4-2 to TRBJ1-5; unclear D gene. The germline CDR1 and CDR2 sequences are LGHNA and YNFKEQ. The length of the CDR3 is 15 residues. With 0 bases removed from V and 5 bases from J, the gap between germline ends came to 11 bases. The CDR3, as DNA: TGTGCCAGCAGCCAAGATCCCCAGGAAGATCAGCCCCAGCATTTT. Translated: CASSQDPQEDQPQHF.

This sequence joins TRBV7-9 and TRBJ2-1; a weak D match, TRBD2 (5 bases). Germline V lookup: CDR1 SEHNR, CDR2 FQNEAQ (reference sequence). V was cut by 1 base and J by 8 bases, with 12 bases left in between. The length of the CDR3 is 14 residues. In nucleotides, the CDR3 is TGTGCCAGCAGCTTAGACGGACTCGCCGATGAGCAGTTCTTC. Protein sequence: CASSLDGLADEQFF.

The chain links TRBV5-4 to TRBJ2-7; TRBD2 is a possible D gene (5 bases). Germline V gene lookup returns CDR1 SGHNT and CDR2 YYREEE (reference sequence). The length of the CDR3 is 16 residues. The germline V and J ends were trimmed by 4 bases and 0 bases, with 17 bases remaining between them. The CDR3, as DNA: TGTGCCAGCAGCCATGGCCTAGGGAGTAGCTCCTACGAGCAGTACTTC. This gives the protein CASSHGLGSSSYEQYF.

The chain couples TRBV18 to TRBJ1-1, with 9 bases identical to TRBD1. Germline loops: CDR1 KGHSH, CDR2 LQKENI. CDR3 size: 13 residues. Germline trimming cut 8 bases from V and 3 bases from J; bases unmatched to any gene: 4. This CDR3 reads CASQWTGDTEAFF. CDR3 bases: TGTGCCAGCCAATGGACAGGGGACACTGAAGCTTTCTTT.

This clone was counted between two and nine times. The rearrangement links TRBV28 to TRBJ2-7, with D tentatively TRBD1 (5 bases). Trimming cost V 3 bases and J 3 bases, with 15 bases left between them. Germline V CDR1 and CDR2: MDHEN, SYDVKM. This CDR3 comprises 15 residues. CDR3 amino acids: CASSFSAGPVYEQYF. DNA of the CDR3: TGTGCCAGCAGTTTTTCGGCAGGGCCAGTCTACGAGCAGTACTTC.

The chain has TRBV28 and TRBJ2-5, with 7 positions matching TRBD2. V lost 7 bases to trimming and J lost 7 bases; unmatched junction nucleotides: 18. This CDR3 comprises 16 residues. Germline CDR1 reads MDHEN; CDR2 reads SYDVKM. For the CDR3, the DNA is TGTGCCAGCAAAACGGGGGGACCGACGGGAGGCTGGACCCAGTACTTC. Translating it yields CASKTGGPTGGWTQYF. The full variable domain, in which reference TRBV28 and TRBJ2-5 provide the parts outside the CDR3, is DVKVTQSSRYLVKRTGEKVFLECVQDMDHENMFWYRQDPGLGLRLIYFSYDVKMKEKGDIPEGYSVSREKKERFSLILESASTNQTSMYLCASKTGGPTGGWTQYFGPGTRLLVL.

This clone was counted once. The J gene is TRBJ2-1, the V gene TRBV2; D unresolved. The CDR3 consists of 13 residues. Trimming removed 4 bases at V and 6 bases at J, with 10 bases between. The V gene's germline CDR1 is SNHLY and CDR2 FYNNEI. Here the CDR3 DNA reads TGTGCCAGCAGTGGGCATGGTTCCAATGAGCAGTTCTTC. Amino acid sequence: CASSGHGSNEQFF.

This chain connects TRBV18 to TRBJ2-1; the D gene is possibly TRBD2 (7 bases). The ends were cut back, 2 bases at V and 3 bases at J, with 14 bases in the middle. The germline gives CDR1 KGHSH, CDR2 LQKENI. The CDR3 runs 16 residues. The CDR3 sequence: CASSPSGGGRYNEQFF. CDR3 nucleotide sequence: TGTGCCAGCTCACCAAGTGGGGGGGGGCGCTACAATGAGCAGTTCTTC.

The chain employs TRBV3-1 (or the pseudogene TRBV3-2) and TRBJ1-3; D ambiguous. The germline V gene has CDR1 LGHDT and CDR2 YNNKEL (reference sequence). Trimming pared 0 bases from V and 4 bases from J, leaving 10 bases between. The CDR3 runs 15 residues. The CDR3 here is CASSQDRLKGNTIYF. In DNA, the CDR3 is TGTGCCAGCAGCCAAGATCGACTAAAGGGAAACACCATATATTTT.

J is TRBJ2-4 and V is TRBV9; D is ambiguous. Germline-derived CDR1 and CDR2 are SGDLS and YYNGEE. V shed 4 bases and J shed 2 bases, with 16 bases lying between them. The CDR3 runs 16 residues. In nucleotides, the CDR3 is TGTGCCAGCAGCCCCAGTGCAGTGGTTACCAAAAACATTCAGTACTTC. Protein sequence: CASSPSAVVTKNIQYF.

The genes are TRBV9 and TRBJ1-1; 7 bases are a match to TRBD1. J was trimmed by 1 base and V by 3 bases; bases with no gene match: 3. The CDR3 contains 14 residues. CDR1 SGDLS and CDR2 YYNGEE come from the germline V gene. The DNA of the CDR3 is TGTGCCAGCAGCGGCGGGACAGAGAACACTGAAGCTTTCTTT. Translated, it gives CASSGGTENTEAFF.

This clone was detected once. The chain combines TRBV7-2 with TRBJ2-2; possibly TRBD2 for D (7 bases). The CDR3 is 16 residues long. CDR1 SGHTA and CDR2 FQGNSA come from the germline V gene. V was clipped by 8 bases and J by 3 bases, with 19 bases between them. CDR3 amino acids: CASFPIGGAYTGELFF. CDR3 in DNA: TGTGCCAGCTTCCCAATAGGGGGGGCCTACACCGGGGAGCTGTTTTTT.

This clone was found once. The CDR3 loop is CASSLVGRDEQYF. The CDR3 region has the DNA TGTGCCAGCAGCTTAGTTGGCCGGGACGAGCAGTACTTC. V and J are TRBV7-8 and TRBJ2-7; no firm D call. This CDR3 has 13 amino acids. Germline lookup yields CDR1 SGHVS and CDR2 FQNEAQ. V lost 1 base and J 5 bases, leaving 9 bases between the germline ends.

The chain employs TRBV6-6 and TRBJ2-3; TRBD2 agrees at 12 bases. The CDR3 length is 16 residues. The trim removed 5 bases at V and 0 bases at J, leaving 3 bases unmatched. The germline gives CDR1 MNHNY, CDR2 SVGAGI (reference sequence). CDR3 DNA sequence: TGTGCCAGCAGTCGAGGACTAGCGGGAAGCACAGATACGCAGTATTTT. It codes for CASSRGLAGSTDTQYF.

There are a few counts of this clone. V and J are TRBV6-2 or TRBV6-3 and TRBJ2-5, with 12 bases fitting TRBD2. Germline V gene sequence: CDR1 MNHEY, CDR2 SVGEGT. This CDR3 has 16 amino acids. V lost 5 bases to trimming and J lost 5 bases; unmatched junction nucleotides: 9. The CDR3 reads CASSQQLAGGLETQYF. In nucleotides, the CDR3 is TGTGCCAGCAGTCAACAACTAGCGGGGGGCTTGGAGACCCAGTACTTC.

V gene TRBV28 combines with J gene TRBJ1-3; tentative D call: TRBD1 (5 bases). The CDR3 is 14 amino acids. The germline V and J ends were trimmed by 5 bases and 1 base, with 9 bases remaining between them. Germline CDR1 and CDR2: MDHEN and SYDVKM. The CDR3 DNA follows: TGTGCCAGCAGTGAACAGGTTTCTGGAAACACCATATATTTT. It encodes CASSEQVSGNTIYF.

The DNA of the CDR3 is TGTGCCAGCTCACCACGTAGCGGGAGTTGGGAGACCCAGTACTTC. Translated, it gives CASSPRSGSWETQYF. The V call is TRBV18, the J call TRBJ2-5; 9 bases line up with TRBD2. Germline V CDR1 and CDR2: KGHSH, LQKENI. The CDR3 extends over 15 amino acids. The V and J ends lost 1 base and 5 bases, in that order; junction bases with no gene match: 5. Together with reference TRBV18 and TRBJ2-5, the CDR3 gives the full variable domain: NAGVMQNPRHLVRRRGQEARLRCSPMKGHSHVYWYRQLPEEGLKFMVYLQKENIIDESGMPKERFSAEFPKEGPSILRIQQVVRGDSAAYFCASSPRSGSWETQYFGPGTRLLVL.

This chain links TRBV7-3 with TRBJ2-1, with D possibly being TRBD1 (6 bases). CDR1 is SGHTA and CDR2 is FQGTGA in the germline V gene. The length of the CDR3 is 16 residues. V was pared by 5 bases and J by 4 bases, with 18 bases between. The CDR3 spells CASSPGAGDPYNEQFF. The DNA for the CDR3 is TGTGCCAGCAGCCCAGGGGCAGGCGACCCGTACAATGAGCAGTTCTTC.

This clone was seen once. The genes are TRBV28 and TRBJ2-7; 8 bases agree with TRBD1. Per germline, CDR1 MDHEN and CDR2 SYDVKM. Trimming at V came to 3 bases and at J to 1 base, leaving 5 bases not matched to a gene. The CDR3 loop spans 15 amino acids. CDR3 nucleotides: TGTGCCAGCAGTTTGAGTCACAGGGGGTCCTACGAGCAGTACTTC. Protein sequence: CASSLSHRGSYEQYF.

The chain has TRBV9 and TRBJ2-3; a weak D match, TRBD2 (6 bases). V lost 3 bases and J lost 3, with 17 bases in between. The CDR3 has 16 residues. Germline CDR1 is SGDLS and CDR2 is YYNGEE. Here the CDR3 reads CASSAVGGKGTDTQYF. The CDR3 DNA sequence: TGTGCCAGCAGCGCAGTCGGAGGGAAGGGGACAGATACGCAGTATTTT.

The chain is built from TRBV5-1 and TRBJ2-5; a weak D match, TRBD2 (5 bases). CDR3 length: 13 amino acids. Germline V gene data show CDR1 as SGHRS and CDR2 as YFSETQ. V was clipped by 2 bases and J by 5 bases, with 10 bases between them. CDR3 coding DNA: TGCGCCAGCAGCTTCAACGAGGGCGAGACCCAGTACTTC. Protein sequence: CASSFNEGETQYF. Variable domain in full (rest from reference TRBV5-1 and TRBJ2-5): KAGVTQTPRYLIKTRGQQVTLSCSPISGHRSVSWYQQTPGQGLQFLFEYFSETQRNKGNFPGRFSGRQFSNSRSEMNVSTLELGDSALYLCASSFNEGETQYFGPGTRLLVL.

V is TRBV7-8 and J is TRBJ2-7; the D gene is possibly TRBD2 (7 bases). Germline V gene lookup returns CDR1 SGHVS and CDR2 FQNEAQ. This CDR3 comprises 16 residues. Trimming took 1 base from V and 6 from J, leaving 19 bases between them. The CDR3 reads CASSLVSVNGGLEQYF. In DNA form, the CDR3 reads TGTGCCAGCAGCTTAGTCTCGGTCAACGGGGGGCTCGAGCAGTACTTC.

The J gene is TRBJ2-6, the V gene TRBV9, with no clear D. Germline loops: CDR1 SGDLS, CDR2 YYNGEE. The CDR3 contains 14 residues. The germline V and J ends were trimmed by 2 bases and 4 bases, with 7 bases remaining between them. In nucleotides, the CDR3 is TGTGCCAGCAGCGTGTCGAGCGGGGCCAACGTCCTGACTTTC. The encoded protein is CASSVSSGANVLTF.

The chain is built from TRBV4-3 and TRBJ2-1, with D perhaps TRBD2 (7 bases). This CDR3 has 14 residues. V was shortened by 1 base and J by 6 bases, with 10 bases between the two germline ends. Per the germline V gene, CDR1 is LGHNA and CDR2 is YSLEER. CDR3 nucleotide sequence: TGCGCCAGCAGCCAAGTGCGGGGGCGCAATGAGCAGTTCTTC. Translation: CASSQVRGRNEQFF.

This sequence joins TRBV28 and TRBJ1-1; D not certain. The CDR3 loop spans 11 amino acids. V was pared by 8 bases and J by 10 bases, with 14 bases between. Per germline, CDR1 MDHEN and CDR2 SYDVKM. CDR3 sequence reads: CASGPWVRAFF. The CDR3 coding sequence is TGTGCCAGCGGGCCGTGGGTTCGAGCTTTCTTT.